This TCR beta chain was recovered during a study of T cell clonality in common variable immunodeficiency. General study points: Fewer deletions and N-nucleotide insertions were reportedly seen in common variable immunodeficiency TCR beta sequences. Compared with controls, CVID subjects had fewer shared TCRbeta clones. What drives increased CVID clonality needs T cell subpopulation sequencing.

By frequency in the sample, this clone is medium-sized. Its antigen is not known. The read comes to an end 3 residues before the CDR3 does, leaving the germline J gene to fill in the end. The table came from immunoSEQ multiplex PCR; TCRdb's copy has only in-frame clones and leaves some out. Altogether around 33,000 clones were found in the sample, and no singletons occur. Replacement immunoglobulin had been given to every CVID subject for at least one year. The CDR3 is 14 amino acids. The germline V gene has CDR1 SGHDN and CDR2 FVKESK. This chain connects TRBV14 to TRBJ2-4, with TRBD2 as a possible D gene (5 bases). The sample was peripheral blood mononuclear cells. The sequence was obtained from a human donor with common variable immunodeficiency. The part of the CDR3 DNA that was read is TGTGCCAGCAGCCAATCTAGCTTCGGGGTGGGT. It yields the protein CASSQSSFGVG. The full CDR3 reads CASSQSSFGVGQYF.